These 4 T cell receptor beta chains were all obtained from the same sample, sequenced in a study of blood T cells in healthy people across ages. Combining a sample-barcoded 5' primer with a J-beta primer mix, a second PCR ran for about 6 to 11 cycles. Each CDR3 protein is one row after TCRdb ran MiXCR on the 5' RACE reads. The sample lists under 1,100,000 distinct CDR3 sequences, around 25% seen once, with approximately 0.75% in the top ten. This sample was shared with a second study, whose subject was T cells of mothers and their children.

Sequencing was performed on blood. These receptors all come from a girl aged 2 to 9 in good health.

This clonotype was recorded a few times. The J gene is TRBJ2-1, the V gene TRBV29-1; TRBD2 matches 10 bases. This CDR3 has 14 residues. Germline trimming cut 4 bases from V and 6 bases from J; bases unmatched to any gene: 6. Per germline, CDR1 SQVTM and CDR2 ANQGSEA. CDR3 DNA sequence: TGCAGCGTTGGGAAAGGACTAGCGGCCAATGAGCAGTTCTTC. Its translation is CSVGKGLAANEQFF.

The rearrangement joins TRBV5-6 to TRBJ2-3; 15 positions agree with TRBD2. V lost 3 bases, J lost 2 bases, and 4 bases stayed unmatched. Germline V gene sequence: CDR1 SGHDT, CDR2 YYEEEE. The length of the CDR3 is 17 residues. This CDR3 reads CASSSGLAGGYTDTQYF. The CDR3, as DNA: TGTGCCAGCAGCTCGGGACTAGCGGGGGGTTACACAGATACGCAGTATTTT.

The rearrangement joins TRBV29-1 to TRBJ2-7; D perhaps matches TRBD2 (6 bases). V dropped 6 bases and J dropped 3 bases, with 15 bases sitting between them. The V gene's germline CDR1 is SQVTM and CDR2 ANQGSEA. This CDR3 region has 13 residues. For the CDR3, the DNA is TGCAGCGTCGTCCCGACTAGAAACTACGAGCAGTACTTC. Protein product: CSVVPTRNYEQYF.

In this sample, this clonotype turned up a few times. The V call is TRBV2, the J call TRBJ1-2; tentative D call: TRBD1 (5 bases). V shed 7 bases and J shed 1 base, with 13 bases lying between them. The CDR3 length is 14 residues. Per germline, CDR1 SNHLY and CDR2 FYNNEI. The CDR3 DNA reads TGTGCCAGCACCCCCGACGGGGGTAACTATGGCTACACCTTC. Amino acids: CASTPDGGNYGYTF.